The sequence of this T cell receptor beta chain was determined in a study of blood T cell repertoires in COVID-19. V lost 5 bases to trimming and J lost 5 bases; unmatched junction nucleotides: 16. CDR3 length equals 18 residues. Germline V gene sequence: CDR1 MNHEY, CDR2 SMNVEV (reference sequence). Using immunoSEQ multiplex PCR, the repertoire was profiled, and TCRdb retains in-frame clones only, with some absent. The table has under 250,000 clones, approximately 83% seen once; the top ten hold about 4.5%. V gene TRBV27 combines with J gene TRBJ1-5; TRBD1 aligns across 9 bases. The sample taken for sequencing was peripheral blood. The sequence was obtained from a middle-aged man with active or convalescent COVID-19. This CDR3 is CASSPASSGQGRYQPQHF. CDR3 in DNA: TGTGCCAGCAGTCCAGCGTCCAGCGGACAGGGGAGGTATCAGCCCCAGCATTTT.